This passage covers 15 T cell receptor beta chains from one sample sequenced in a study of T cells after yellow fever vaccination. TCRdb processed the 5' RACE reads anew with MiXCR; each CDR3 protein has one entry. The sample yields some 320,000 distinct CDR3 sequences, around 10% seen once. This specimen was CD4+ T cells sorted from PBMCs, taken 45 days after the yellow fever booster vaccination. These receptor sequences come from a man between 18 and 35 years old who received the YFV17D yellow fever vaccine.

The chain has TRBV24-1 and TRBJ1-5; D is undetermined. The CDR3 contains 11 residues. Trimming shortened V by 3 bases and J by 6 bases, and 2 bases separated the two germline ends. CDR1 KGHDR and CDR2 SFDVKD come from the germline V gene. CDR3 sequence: CATSDRQPQHF. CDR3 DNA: TGTGCCACCAGTGATCGTCAGCCCCAGCATTTT.

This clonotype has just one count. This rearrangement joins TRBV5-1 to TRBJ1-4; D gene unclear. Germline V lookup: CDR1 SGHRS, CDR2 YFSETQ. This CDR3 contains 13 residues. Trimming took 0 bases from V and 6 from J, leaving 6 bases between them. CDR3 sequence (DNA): TGCGCCAGCAGCTTGGGCAGTTATGAAAAACTGTTTTTT. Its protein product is CASSLGSYEKLFF.

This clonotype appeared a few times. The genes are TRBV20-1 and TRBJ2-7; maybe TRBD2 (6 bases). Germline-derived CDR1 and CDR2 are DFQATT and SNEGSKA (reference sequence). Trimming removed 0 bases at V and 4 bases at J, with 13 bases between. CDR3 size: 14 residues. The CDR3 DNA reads TGCAGTGCTAGAGATAACCGAGGAGGGTACGAGCAGTACTTC. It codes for CSARDNRGGYEQYF.

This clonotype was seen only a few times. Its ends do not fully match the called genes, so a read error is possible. This CDR3 is CASSSQIRGQVSRQETQYF. The DNA of the CDR3 is TGTGCTAGCAGCTCCCAAATCCGAGGACAGGTTAGCCGACAAGAGACCCAGTACTTC. The chain employs TRBV7-7 and TRBJ2-5; TRBD1 agrees at 7 bases. This CDR3 contains 19 residues. Germline CDR1 SSHAT, CDR2 FNYEAQ (reference sequence).

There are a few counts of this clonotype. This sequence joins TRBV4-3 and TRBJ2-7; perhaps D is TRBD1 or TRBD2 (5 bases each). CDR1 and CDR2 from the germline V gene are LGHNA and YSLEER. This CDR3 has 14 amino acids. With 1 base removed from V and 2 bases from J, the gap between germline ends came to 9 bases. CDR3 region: CASSQVPGPYEQYF. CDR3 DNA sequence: TGCGCCAGCAGCCAAGTGCCGGGACCCTACGAGCAGTACTTC.

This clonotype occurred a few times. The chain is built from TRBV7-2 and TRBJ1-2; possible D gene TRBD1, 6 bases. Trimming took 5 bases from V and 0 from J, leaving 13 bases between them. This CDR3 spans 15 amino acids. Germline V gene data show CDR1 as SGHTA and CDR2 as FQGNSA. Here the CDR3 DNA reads TGTGCCAGCAGCCATCAGGGGATAGCTAACTATGGCTACACCTTC. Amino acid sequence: CASSHQGIANYGYTF.

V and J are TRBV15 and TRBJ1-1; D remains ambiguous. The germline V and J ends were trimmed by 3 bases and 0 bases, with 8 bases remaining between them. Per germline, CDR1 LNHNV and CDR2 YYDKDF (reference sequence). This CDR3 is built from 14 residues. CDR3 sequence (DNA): TGTGCCACCAGCAGGCACGGAATGAACACTGAAGCTTTCTTT. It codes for CATSRHGMNTEAFF.

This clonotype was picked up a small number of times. The CDR3 sequence is CASSGLAQETQYF. DNA of the CDR3: TGTGCCAGCTCGGGACTAGCGCAAGAGACCCAGTACTTC. The rearrangement joins TRBV12-3 or TRBV12-4 to TRBJ2-5; 10 bases are a match to TRBD2. This CDR3 has 13 amino acids. V trimming: 8 bases; J trimming: 2 bases; junction bases outside the gene matches: 2.

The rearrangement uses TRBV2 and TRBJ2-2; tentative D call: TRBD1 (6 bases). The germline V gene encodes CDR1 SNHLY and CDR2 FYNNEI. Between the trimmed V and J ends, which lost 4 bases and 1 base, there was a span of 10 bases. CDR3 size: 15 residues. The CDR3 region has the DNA TGTGCCAGCAGTGCTGACAGGAGGAACACCGGGGAGCTGTTTTTT. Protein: CASSADRRNTGELFF.

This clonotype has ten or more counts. The chain's CDR3 is CSARVAGTTDTQYF. For the CDR3, the DNA is TGCAGTGCTAGAGTGGCGGGGACCACAGATACGCAGTATTTT. The rearrangement joins TRBV20-1 to TRBJ2-3, with D perhaps TRBD2 (6 bases). The ends were cut back, 1 base at V and 2 bases at J, with 10 bases in the middle. Per the germline V gene, CDR1 is DFQATT and CDR2 is SNEGSKA (reference sequence). CDR3 size: 14 residues.

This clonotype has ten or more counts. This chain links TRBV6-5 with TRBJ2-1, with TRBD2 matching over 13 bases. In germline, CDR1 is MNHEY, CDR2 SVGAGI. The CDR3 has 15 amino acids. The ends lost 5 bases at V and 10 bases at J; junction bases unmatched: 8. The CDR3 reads CASSQRTSGGVEQFF. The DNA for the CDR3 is TGTGCCAGCAGTCAAAGGACTAGCGGGGGAGTGGAGCAGTTCTTC.

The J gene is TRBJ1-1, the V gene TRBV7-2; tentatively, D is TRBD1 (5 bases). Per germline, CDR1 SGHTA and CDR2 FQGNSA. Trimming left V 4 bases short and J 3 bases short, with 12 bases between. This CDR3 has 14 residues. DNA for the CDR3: TGTGCCAGCAGCTCGGGATGGGGGGACACTGAAGCTTTCTTT. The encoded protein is CASSSGWGDTEAFF. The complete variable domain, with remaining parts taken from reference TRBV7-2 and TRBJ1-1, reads GAGVSQSPSNKVTEKGKDVELRCDPISGHTALYWYRQSLGQGLEFLIYFQGNSAPDKSGLPSDRFSAERTGGSVSTLTIQRTQQEDSAVYLCASSSGWGDTEAFFGQGTRLTVV.

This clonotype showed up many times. This chain's CDR3 is CASLERRTDTQYF. For the CDR3, the DNA is TGTGCCAGCCTTGAAAGACGGACAGATACGCAGTATTTT. This chain joins TRBV2 and TRBJ2-3; D gene uncertain. Germline CDR1 reads SNHLY; CDR2 reads FYNNEI. This CDR3 spans 13 amino acids. With 8 bases removed from V and 3 bases from J, the gap between germline ends came to 12 bases.

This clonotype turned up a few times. The CDR3 here is CASSREGGDETQYF. DNA for the CDR3: TGTGCCAGCAGCCGAGAGGGCGGGGACGAGACCCAGTACTTC. The chain combines TRBV12-3 or TRBV12-4 with TRBJ2-5, with D maybe TRBD2 (6 bases). CDR3 length equals 14 residues. The V end was cut by 6 bases, the J end by 5 bases, with 16 bases between.

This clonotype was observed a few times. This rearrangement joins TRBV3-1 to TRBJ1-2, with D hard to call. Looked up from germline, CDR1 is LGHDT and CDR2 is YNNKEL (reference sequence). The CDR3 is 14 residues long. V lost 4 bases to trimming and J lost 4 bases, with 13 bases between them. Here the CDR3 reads CASSPAGSPYGYTF. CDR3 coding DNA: TGTGCCAGCAGCCCCGCTGGGAGCCCCTATGGCTACACCTTC.